The 22 T cell receptor beta chains in this list originate from one sample, sequenced in a study of identical twins. Via MiXCR, TCRdb re-called the 5' RACE reads, giving one row per CDR3 protein. The sample has 1.5 million to 2 million distinct CDR3 sequences, less than 35% seen once. The specimen was cord blood. These TCRs come from a newborn girl in good health.

In this sample, this clonotype turned up a few times. This chain joins TRBV24-1 and TRBJ1-2, with a tentative D call TRBD1 (6 bases). Trimming removed 4 bases from V and 5 bases from J, with 16 bases in between. The CDR3 runs 15 residues. The V gene's germline CDR1 is KGHDR and CDR2 SFDVKD. CDR3 nucleotide sequence: TGTGCCACCAGTGACCGTGGGGGCCCGAGATATGGCTACACCTTC. This translates into CATSDRGGPRYGYTF.

This clonotype was counted a few times. This chain uses TRBV4-2 with TRBJ1-2; D is unresolved. Germline CDR1 is LGHNA and CDR2 is YNFKEQ. V was cut by 1 base and J by 4 bases, with 10 bases left in between. This CDR3 spans 14 amino acids. The CDR3 protein is CASSQGWAAYGYTF. Written as DNA, the CDR3 is TGTGCCAGCAGCCAAGGGTGGGCTGCCTATGGCTACACCTTC.

To note about this clonotype: One end of the junction does not line up with germline, which may come from a read error. The chain is built from TRBV5-1 and TRBJ1-5; D may be TRBD1 (6 bases). Germline CDR1 and CDR2: SGHRS and YFSETQ. The CDR3 spans 15 residues. CDR3 protein: CASSWRGGSNQPRHF. Here the CDR3 DNA reads TGCGCCAGCAGCTGGCGGGGGGGCAGCAATCAGCCCCGGCATTTT.

The CDR3 loop reads CASSSGGGGPNTGELFF. In nucleotides, the CDR3 is TGTGCCAGCAGCTCGGGGGGTGGCGGTCCGAACACCGGGGAGCTGTTTTTT. This chain uses TRBV25-1 with TRBJ2-2, with 7 bases that match TRBD2. In germline, CDR1 is MGHDK, CDR2 SYGVNS. The CDR3 loop spans 17 amino acids. V shed 6 bases and J 0 bases; nucleotides not matched to a gene: 10.

The table lists this clonotype with a few counts. This chain connects TRBV24-1 to TRBJ2-3; possibly TRBD2 for D (5 bases). The CDR3 loop spans 14 amino acids. CDR1 KGHDR and CDR2 SFDVKD come from the germline V gene. V was pared by 6 bases and J by 2 bases, with 11 bases between. CDR3 region: CATSNRDFTDTQYF. The CDR3 nucleotides read TGTGCCACCAGTAATCGGGATTTCACAGATACGCAGTATTTT.

This clonotype was counted ten times or more. The CDR3 DNA reads as TGTGCCATCCTCCGGACCGATTCCTACGAGCAGTACTTC. Amino acid sequence: CAILRTDSYEQYF. The chain links TRBV10-3 to TRBJ2-7; D not resolved. The germline V and J ends were trimmed by 8 bases and 1 base, with 12 bases remaining between them. The CDR3 extends over 13 amino acids. CDR1 and CDR2 (germline): ENHRY, SYGVKD.

The chain recombines TRBV5-1 with TRBJ2-3; weak D call: TRBD1 (7 bases). Germline CDR1 SGHRS, CDR2 YFSETQ. The CDR3 is 16 residues long. With 4 bases removed from V and 0 bases from J, the gap between germline ends came to 15 bases. This chain's CDR3 is CASSVGGTESTDTQYF. The CDR3 DNA follows: TGCGCCAGCAGCGTCGGCGGGACAGAGAGCACAGATACGCAGTATTTT.

This clonotype appeared many times. The rearrangement uses TRBV2 and TRBJ1-6; 10 nucleotides match TRBD1. V lost 4 bases and J lost 9; bases outside the gene matches: 6. In germline, CDR1 is SNHLY, CDR2 FYNNEI. The CDR3 length is 15 residues. The CDR3 protein is CASSASTGGGSPLHF. In nucleotides, the CDR3 is TGTGCCAGCAGTGCTTCGACAGGGGGCGGTTCACCCCTCCACTTT.

The chain employs TRBV12-5 and TRBJ2-5, with unresolved D. CDR1 LGHNT and CDR2 FRNRAP come from the germline V gene. Trimming cost V 6 bases and J 0 bases, with 11 bases left between them. The CDR3 runs to 14 residues. In DNA, the CDR3 is TGTGCTAGTGGGCGCTCGGCCCACCAAGAGACCCAGTACTTC. This codes for CASGRSAHQETQYF.

In its sample, this clonotype was seen a few times. The chain carries TRBV9 and TRBJ1-6; no clear D. Trimming left V 4 bases short and J 6 bases short, with 8 bases between. Germline-derived CDR1 and CDR2 are SGDLS and YYNGEE. This CDR3 has 13 residues. In DNA form, the CDR3 reads TGTGCCAGCAGCTCCTACAGTAATTCACCCCTCCACTTT. The encoded protein is CASSSYSNSPLHF.

The chain combines TRBV5-1 with TRBJ1-2; a weak D match, TRBD1 (6 bases). The germline V gene encodes CDR1 SGHRS and CDR2 YFSETQ. The CDR3 is made up of 14 amino acids. With 4 bases removed from V and 4 bases from J, the gap between germline ends came to 14 bases. The CDR3 spells CASSTGQPFYGYTF. Here the CDR3 DNA reads TGCGCCAGCAGCACCGGACAGCCCTTCTATGGCTACACCTTC.

The chain is built from TRBV5-1 and TRBJ1-1, with D possibly being TRBD1 (6 bases). In germline, CDR1 is SGHRS, CDR2 YFSETQ. The CDR3 runs to 15 residues. V shed 4 bases and J shed 3 bases, with 16 bases lying between them. CDR3 bases: TGCGCCAGCAGCCATCTGGGGGGGGCGGACACTGAAGCTTTCTTT. This codes for CASSHLGGADTEAFF.

Concerning this clonotype itself: A much bigger clone sits one base away, suggesting this may be a read error. V usage is TRBV7-9 and J usage is TRBJ2-1; TRBD2 is a possible D gene (5 bases). The CDR3 length is 16 residues. The germline CDR1 and CDR2 sequences are SEHNR and FQNEAQ (reference sequence). The CDR3 protein is CATSVVAHSSYNEQFF. As DNA, the CDR3 is TGTGCCACCAGCGTGGTAGCGCACAGCTCCTACAATGAGCAGTTCTTC. Drawing the rest from reference TRBV7-9 and TRBJ2-1, the complete variable domain is DTGVSQNPRHKITKRGQNVTFRCDPISEHNRLYWYRQTLGQGPEFLTYFQNEAQLEKSRLLSDRFSAERPKGSFSTLEIQRTEQGDSAMYLCATSVVAHSSYNEQFFGPGTRLTVL.

This clonotype was counted only a few times. The J gene is TRBJ2-4, the V gene TRBV6-5; 7 nucleotides line up with TRBD1. V trimming: 5 bases; J trimming: 13 bases; junction bases outside the gene matches: 14. CDR3 size: 14 residues. Germline values: CDR1 MNHEY, CDR2 SVGAGI. The CDR3 coding sequence is TGTGCCAGCAGTCAACCCGGACAGGTTATGGGGCAGTACTTC. Its protein is CASSQPGQVMGQYF.

The rearrangement joins TRBV12-3 or TRBV12-4 to TRBJ2-1, with a weak D call TRBD1 (5 bases). Trimming removed 7 bases at V and 6 bases at J, with 13 bases between. The CDR3 totals 13 residues. The CDR3 coding sequence is TGTGCCAGCACTCAGGGATGGAGCAATGAGCAGTTCTTC. Protein product: CASTQGWSNEQFF.

This clonotype was picked up one time. Its ends do not fully match the called genes, so a read error is possible. J is TRBJ2-3 and V is TRBV11-2; D gene ambiguous. This CDR3 has 14 amino acids. Germline V gives CDR1 SGHAT, CDR2 FQNNGV. The chain's CDR3 is CASNLELSTDTQYF. The CDR3 nucleotides read TGTGCCAGCAACTTAGAGCTCAGCACAGATACGCAGTATTTT.

Comment on this clonotype: A much larger clone is a single base away; this may be a read error. The chain has TRBV29-1 and TRBJ2-7; D ambiguous. The germline V gene encodes CDR1 SQVTM and CDR2 ANQGSEA. The CDR3 runs 14 residues. V was cut by 5 bases and J by 0 bases, with 14 bases left in between. CDR3 protein: CSVRFQESSYEQYF. The CDR3, as DNA: TGCAGCGTTAGGTTCCAGGAGAGCTCCTACGAGCAGTACTTC.

This CDR3 is CASGETSGPLYNEQFF. DNA of the CDR3: TGTGCCAGCGGTGAAACAAGCGGGCCTCTTTACAATGAGCAGTTCTTC. The V gene is TRBV27, the J gene TRBJ2-1; possible D gene TRBD2, 6 bases. CDR1 and CDR2 (germline): MNHEY, SMNVEV (reference sequence). This CDR3 comprises 16 residues. The V end was cut by 8 bases, the J end by 4 bases, with 21 bases between.

The rearrangement uses TRBV3-1 and TRBJ1-5, with TRBD1 as a possible D gene (6 bases). The V gene's germline CDR1 is LGHDT and CDR2 YNNKEL (reference sequence). The CDR3 runs 13 residues. V was clipped by 5 bases and J by 3 bases, with 8 bases between them. The CDR3 coding sequence is TGTGCCAGCAGCGGACAGACCAATCAGCCCCAGCATTTT. This codes for CASSGQTNQPQHF.

The chain is built from TRBV19 and TRBJ1-2, with no clear D. CDR1 and CDR2 (germline): LNHDA, SQIVND (reference sequence). The CDR3 has 13 residues. Deletions cut 7 bases from V and 0 bases from J, with 9 bases between. CDR3 coding DNA: TGTGCCAGTATGGACGTAGCTAACTATGGCTACACCTTC. Its protein product is CASMDVANYGYTF.

This clonotype has just a few counts. The chain uses TRBV29-1 and TRBJ2-1, with D tentatively TRBD2 (7 bases). The germline CDR1 and CDR2 sequences are SQVTM and ANQGSEA. The CDR3 totals 14 residues. V lost 7 bases to trimming and J lost 6 bases, with 19 bases between them. The CDR3 spells CSDREGGDCNEQFF. Written as DNA, the CDR3 is TGCAGCGACCGGGAAGGGGGGGACTGCAATGAGCAGTTCTTC.

The chain carries TRBV11-2 and TRBJ1-2, with D possibly matching TRBD1 (5 bases). The CDR3 has 15 amino acids. Germline V gives CDR1 SGHAT, CDR2 FQNNGV. With 1 base removed from V and 4 bases from J, the gap between germline ends came to 13 bases. CDR3 amino acids: CASSLGSRGTYGYTF. The CDR3 DNA is TGTGCCAGCAGCTTAGGTTCCCGCGGGACCTATGGCTACACCTTC.